The next 15 T cell receptor beta chains were all read from a single sample in a study of neurological immune-mediated disorders. TCRdb analysed the 5' RACE reads with MiXCR anew, one entry per CDR3 protein. The sample shows 95,000 to 110,000 distinct CDR3 sequences, 11% of them seen only once. Specified time point: longitudinal time-point 3. The sample comprised PBMCs. These receptors were obtained from a female donor with HTLV-1-associated myelopathy (HAM/TSP).

The sample holds many counts of this clonotype. The rearrangement links TRBV20-1 to TRBJ2-7; 9 bases are a match to TRBD2. Germline assignment: CDR1 DFQATT and CDR2 SNEGSKA (reference sequence). Losses at the gene ends were 3 bases for V and 3 bases for J; bases not matched to a gene: 9. This CDR3 has 15 residues. The CDR3 here is CSASNRGGGVYEQYF. CDR3 DNA: TGCAGTGCTAGTAACCGCGGGGGGGGGGTCTACGAGCAGTACTTC.

V and J are TRBV5-1 and TRBJ2-3; D might be TRBD1 or TRBD2, each matching 5 bases. The germline V gene has CDR1 SGHRS and CDR2 YFSETQ. The CDR3 length is 18 residues. Trimming cost V 3 bases and J 0 bases, with 20 bases left between them. The CDR3 bases are TGCGCCAGCAGCTGGGAATTCGCCGAGGGGCAGAGCACAGATACGCAGTATTTT. This sequence encodes CASSWEFAEGQSTDTQYF. The variable domain in full, with the rest retrieved from reference TRBV5-1 and TRBJ2-3, is KAGVTQTPRYLIKTRGQQVTLSCSPISGHRSVSWYQQTPGQGLQFLFEYFSETQRNKGNFPGRFSGRQFSNSRSEMNVSTLELGDSALYLCASSWEFAEGQSTDTQYFGPGTRLTVL.

In this sample, this clonotype turned up many times. The chain couples TRBV3-1 to TRBJ1-1; D is ambiguous. This CDR3 has 15 amino acids. Per germline, CDR1 LGHDT and CDR2 YNNKEL (reference sequence). Trimming pared 3 bases from V and 1 base from J, leaving 12 bases between. CDR3 sequence reads: CASSHWQDGNTEAFF. The DNA for the CDR3 is TGTGCCAGCAGCCATTGGCAGGACGGGAACACTGAAGCTTTCTTT.

This clonotype showed up many times. The V call is TRBV12-3 or TRBV12-4, the J call TRBJ2-4; D gene uncertain. This CDR3 is 14 amino acids long. The V gene lost 1 base and the J gene lost 9 bases, with 13 bases spanning the gap. CDR3 sequence: CASSLEGIRSIQYF. The CDR3 DNA reads as TGTGCCAGCAGTTTAGAAGGGATCAGGAGCATTCAGTACTTC.

This clonotype showed up many times. The V call is TRBV6-5, the J call TRBJ2-7, with D uncertain. Germline V gene lookup returns CDR1 MNHEY and CDR2 SVGAGI. The V end was cut by 5 bases, the J end by 0 bases, with 14 bases between. CDR3 length equals 15 residues. This chain's CDR3 is CASSRLSTSSYEQYF. The CDR3 bases are TGTGCCAGCAGTCGCCTCAGTACGAGCTCCTACGAGCAGTACTTC.

This clonotype was seen many times. The chain carries TRBV5-1 and TRBJ2-3; 7 bases line up with TRBD1. CDR1 and CDR2 (germline): SGHRS, YFSETQ. There are 14 residues in the CDR3. The ends lost 4 bases at V and 5 bases at J; junction bases unmatched: 7. CDR3 DNA: TGCGCCAGCAGCATTAGCCCAGGGGGAGATACGCAGTATTTT. It codes for CASSISPGGDTQYF.

A remark on this clonotype: A read error may be the cause here, since a much bigger clone is one base away. J is TRBJ2-7 and V is TRBV2; perhaps TRBD2 as D (6 bases). CDR3 length equals 11 residues. Looked up from germline, CDR1 is SNHLY and CDR2 is FYNNEI. CDR3 bases: TGTGCCAGCAGTGTCTCTCGGGAGCGGTACTTC. It specifies CASSVSRERYF.

This clonotype has a count of ten or more. The chain uses TRBV7-2 and TRBJ2-7; D is possibly TRBD1 or TRBD2 (6 bases each). The CDR3 is made up of 13 amino acids. The germline gives CDR1 SGHTA, CDR2 FQGNSA. V was shortened by 1 base and J by 7 bases, with 11 bases between the two germline ends. This CDR3 is CASSLGGALEQYF. The DNA for the CDR3 is TGTGCCAGCAGCTTAGGGGGGGCCTTGGAGCAGTACTTC.

This clonotype has ten or more counts. V gene TRBV10-3 combines with J gene TRBJ2-3; the D is unclear. Germline V gene data show CDR1 as ENHRY and CDR2 as SYGVKD. V lost 8 bases and J 5 bases, leaving 14 bases between the germline ends. CDR3 length: 13 amino acids. The chain's CDR3 is CAIRENLGDTQYF. CDR3 in DNA: TGTGCCATCCGAGAGAATCTCGGAGATACGCAGTATTTT.

There are many counts of this clonotype. The chain employs TRBV28 and TRBJ2-7, with 7 bases matching TRBD1. Germline V gene lookup returns CDR1 MDHEN and CDR2 SYDVKM. This CDR3 is built from 14 residues. V dropped 10 bases and J dropped 0; count of bases not matched to a gene: 9. This chain's CDR3 is CATFPGQSSYEQYF. The DNA of the CDR3 is TGTGCCACCTTTCCGGGACAGAGCTCCTACGAGCAGTACTTC.

This clonotype has a count of ten or more. The J gene is TRBJ2-1, the V gene TRBV18; tentatively, D is TRBD2 (7 bases). Germline V CDR1 and CDR2: KGHSH, LQKENI. V gave up 0 bases and J gave up 4 bases, with 13 bases separating them. The length of the CDR3 is 16 residues. This CDR3 reads CASSPPSGGHYNEQFF. As DNA, the CDR3 is TGTGCCAGCTCACCACCATCGGGGGGCCATTACAATGAGCAGTTCTTC.

This clonotype was recorded at least ten times. The J gene is TRBJ1-2, the V gene TRBV7-9, with TRBD1 identical over 7 bases. J lost 4 bases, V lost 5 bases, and 10 bases had no gene match. Germline values: CDR1 SEHNR, CDR2 FQNEAQ (reference sequence). The CDR3 covers 15 residues. The CDR3 loop reads CASSRTRQGPYGYTF. The CDR3 nucleotides read TGTGCCAGCAGCCGCACTCGACAGGGCCCCTATGGCTACACCTTC.

This clonotype was counted at least ten times. A junction end diverges from the germline sequence, so it may reflect a read error. The chain is built from TRBV20-1 and TRBJ2-7, with D possibly TRBD1 on 6 matching bases. Germline CDR1 and CDR2: DFQATT and SNEGSKA (reference sequence). This CDR3 region has 14 residues. The CDR3 loop is CSARAGVSSYEQYF. The CDR3 DNA is TGCAGTGCGAGAGCAGGGGTTAGCTCCTACGAGCAGTACTTC.

The chain has TRBV11-3 and TRBJ2-1; 8 nucleotides line up with TRBD2. With 6 bases clipped from V and 3 bases from J, the junction kept 4 bases outside the gene matches. This CDR3 comprises 14 residues. Germline V gene sequence: CDR1 SGHNT, CDR2 YENEEA. CDR3 amino acids: CASSYGGDYNEQFF. The CDR3 region has the DNA TGTGCCAGCAGTTACGGGGGGGACTACAATGAGCAGTTCTTC.

To note about this clonotype: Since a much larger clone is just one base distant, this may be a read error. The genes are TRBV7-8 and TRBJ2-3; D is undetermined. The CDR3 has 13 amino acids. Germline-derived CDR1 and CDR2 are SGHVS and FQNEAQ. Trimming stripped 4 bases from V and 6 bases from J, with 11 bases between. CDR3 loop: CASSSLLEDTQYF. The DNA for the CDR3 is TGTGCCAGCAGCTCCCTACTGGAGGATACGCAGTATTTT.